This T cell receptor beta chain was observed in a study of blood T cell repertoires in COVID-19. Study-level background: The United States, Italy and Spain were the sources of the acute and convalescent COVID-19 samples. The analysed material was cDNA or gDNA that came from T cells, B-cell-depleted T cells, or PBMCs.

The CDR3 sequence is 13 residues long. Between the trimmed V and J ends, which lost 5 bases and 7 bases, there was a span of 14 bases. Germline CDR1 and CDR2: MNHEY and SMNVEV (reference sequence). Original data processing: Amplification of reference gene primers provided the estimated nucleated cell counts. Sequencing used immunoSEQ multiplex PCR; TCRdb keeps in-frame clones, though not all of them. V and J calls and clone size follow that table, whereas D and trimming were derived from the DNA. The data contain 80,000 to 130,000 clones, approximately 91% of them singletons. Sequencing was carried out using peripheral blood. The V gene is TRBV27, the J gene TRBJ1-2, with TRBD1 as a possible D gene (5 bases). The receptor was derived from a woman in her sixties or seventies with acute or convalescent COVID-19. The CDR3 here is CASSPQGPGGYTF. DNA of the CDR3: TGTGCCAGCAGTCCCCAGGGTCCCGGTGGCTACACCTTC.